This T cell receptor (beta chain) was sequenced during a study of cytomegalovirus exposure and HLA in healthy donors. Points from the study as a whole: Presence/absence analyses assumed roughly uniform sequencing depth across donors. Sequencing likely caused a cluster of highly shared sequence variants. Accurate predictions that matched the HLA-A and HLA-B alleles of most subjects were reportedly made from TCR beta sequences.

With respect to this clone: What it recognizes is unknown.

With 60 Vbeta and 13 Jbeta primers, the PCR was carried out. In the study's own analysis: Around 9.9 million shared chains were among the about 80 million unique TCR beta chains that a later analysis counted. The method was immunoSEQ multiplex PCR; TCRdb's version includes in-frame clones alone and lacks a portion of them. V, J and clone size derive from that table, while D and trimming were established from the DNA sequence. Among around 150,000 clones listed, 79% were seen once. This CDR3 comprises 14 residues. The V and J ends lost 0 bases and 2 bases, in that order; junction bases with no gene match: 1. The germline V gene encodes CDR1 ENHRY and CDR2 SYGVKD.

The gene calls are TRBV10-3 and TRBJ2-7; 7 nucleotides match TRBD1. The receptor was isolated from a man aged 45-65 years in good health and CMV-seropositive. Material: PBMCs. CDR3 sequence (DNA): TGTGCCATCAGTGAGTCCGGGACAGCCTACGAGCAGTACTTC. Encoded protein: CAISESGTAYEQYF.